These T cell receptor beta chains were read from a single sample in a study of CD8 T cells in Susac syndrome. TCRdb re-derived calls from the immunoSEQ multiplex PCR reads in MiXCR, one entry per CDR3 protein. The sample lists approximately 74,000 distinct CDR3 sequences, under 95% occurring once. Sequenced sample: CD4+ T cells from PBMCs. Receptors were obtained from a human donor with Susac syndrome. Each CDR3 is given with its conserved first and last residue. Each record gives: J gene, V gene, D gene, clone size, CDR3 protein, CDR3 DNA. D genes are given only for firm matches. Only part of the rows carry a size: once, few, many, or a class if the clone is expanded.

>TRBJ2-7|TRBV20-1|NA|NA
CSARDWDLGGYEQYF
TGCAGTGCTAGAGATTGGGATTTGGGGGGCTACGAGCAGTACTTC
>TRBJ2-1|TRBV27|TRBD2|once
CASSPRASGILFRNEQFF
TGTGCCAGCAGCCCTCGGGCTAGCGGGATCCTGTTCCGCAATGAGCAGTTCTTC
>TRBJ1-4|TRBV27|NA|NA
CASSFRVENEKLFF
TGTGCCAGCAGTTTCCGAGTGGAAAATGAAAAACTGTTTTTT
>TRBJ1-5|TRBV30|TRBD1|few
CAWSYRTGGGEPQHF
TGTGCCTGGAGTTACCGGACAGGGGGTGGTGAGCCCCAGCATTTT
>TRBJ1-2|TRBV20-1|TRBD1|NA
CSPGQGALRGYTF
TGCAGCCCAGGACAGGGGGCCCTCAGAGGCTACACCTTC
>TRBJ2-5|TRBV12-5|NA|NA
CASVRGHGETQYF
TGTGCTAGTGTCCGCGGACATGGGGAGACCCAGTACTTC
>TRBJ2-5|TRBV7-9|TRBD1|NA
CASSLLLTGGSETQYF
TGTGCCAGCAGCTTGCTTCTGACAGGGGGCTCGGAGACCCAGTACTTC
>TRBJ1-5|TRBV3-1|NA|NA
CASSQTLGSNQPQHF
TGTGCCAGCAGCCAGACCCTGGGTAGCAATCAGCCCCAGCATTTT
>TRBJ2-3|TRBV11-2|TRBD2|NA
CASSRGLADLTQYF
TGTGCCAGCAGCCGTGGACTAGCGGACCTTACGCAGTATTTT
>TRBJ1-5|TRBV6-1|NA|NA
CASISVNHQPQHF
TGTGCCAGCATTTCAGTTAATCATCAGCCCCAGCATTTT
>TRBJ1-6|TRBV12-3/TRBV12-4|NA|NA
CASGWTYNSPLHF
TGTGCCAGCGGTTGGACCTATAATTCACCCCTCCACTTT
>TRBJ2-7|TRBV3-1|NA|NA
CASSHLSGTTTYEQYF
TGTGCCAGCAGCCACCTTTCCGGGACCACCACCTACGAGCAGTACTTC
>TRBJ2-1|TRBV29-1|NA|once
CSVMGGTSYNEQFF
TGCAGCGTGATGGGGGGTACCTCCTACAATGAGCAGTTCTTC
>TRBJ1-2|TRBV27|NA|NA
CASSLSSDFYGYTF
TGTGCCAGCAGTTTATCCTCAGATTTCTATGGCTACACCTTC
>TRBJ2-3|TRBV30|NA|NA
CAWRIAFLQGSGTDTQYF
TGTGCCTGGAGGATTGCCTTCCTCCAGGGGTCAGGCACAGATACGCAGTATTTT
>TRBJ1-5|TRBV24-1|TRBD1|NA
CATSDHTGGNQPQHF
TGTGCCACCAGTGACCATACAGGGGGTAATCAGCCCCAGCATTTT
>TRBJ2-5|TRBV11-2|NA|NA
CASSLLRDFQETQYF
TGTGCCAGCAGCTTACTCCGGGACTTTCAAGAGACCCAGTACTTC
>TRBJ2-2|TRBV12-3/TRBV12-4|NA|NA
CASSVRVPRDTNTGELFF
TGTGCCAGCAGTGTCAGGGTACCCCGGGACACGAACACCGGGGAGCTGTTTTTT
>TRBJ2-5|TRBV7-2|NA|once
CASSKTGQETQYF
TGTGCCAGCAGTAAGACAGGCCAGGAGACCCAGTACTTC
>TRBJ2-1|TRBV5-1|NA|NA
CASSSARDNEQFF
TGCGCCAGCAGCTCTGCCAGAGACAATGAGCAGTTCTTC
>TRBJ1-1|TRBV5-5|NA|NA
CASPGGRTLNTEAFF
TGTGCCAGTCCCGGGGGACGCACCCTGAACACTGAAGCTTTCTTT
>TRBJ2-3|TRBV5-4|NA|NA
CASSSLYRHFTQYF
TGTGCCAGCAGCTCCCTATACCGGCACTTCACGCAGTATTTT
>TRBJ1-4|TRBV2|TRBD1|NA
CASRETGVLNEKLFF
TGTGCCAGCAGGGAGACAGGGGTACTTAATGAAAAACTGTTTTTT
>TRBJ1-4|TRBV5-1|NA|NA
CASSLGSTRRTNEKLFF
TGCGCCAGCAGCTTGGGATCGACTAGAAGGACTAATGAAAAACTGTTTTTT
>TRBJ2-7|TRBV7-9|NA|NA
CASSLHADGDRYF
TGTGCCAGCAGCTTACACGCGGACGGGGATAGGTACTTC
>TRBJ2-7|TRBV5-6|NA|NA
CASSLGLVPYEQYF
TGTGCCAGCAGCTTGGGTCTAGTCCCCTACGAGCAGTACTTC
>TRBJ2-2|TRBV2|NA|NA
CASSVRVKAGELFF
TGTGCCAGCAGCGTGAGGGTAAAGGCCGGGGAGCTGTTTTTT
>TRBJ2-2|TRBV2|NA|NA
CASNRGLAELFF
TGTGCCAGCAACAGAGGGTTGGCGGAGCTGTTTTTT
>TRBJ2-7|TRBV28|NA|NA
CASRTAGEQYF
TGTGCCAGCAGAACCGCGGGGGAGCAGTACTTC
>TRBJ2-3|TRBV5-1|NA|NA
CASSLAQGSTDTQYF
TGCGCCAGCAGCTTGGCTCAGGGATCCACAGATACGCAGTATTTT
>TRBJ2-3|TRBV19|NA|NA
CASSKGGPSTDTQYF
TGTGCCAGTAGTAAAGGGGGGCCAAGCACAGATACGCAGTATTTT
>TRBJ2-1|TRBV7-3|TRBD2|NA
CASSPPMGLADSYNEQFF
TGTGCCAGCAGCCCCCCGATGGGACTAGCGGACTCCTACAATGAGCAGTTCTTC
>TRBJ2-1|TRBV20-1|NA|NA
CSAGGDSNEQFF
TGCAGTGCTGGAGGGGACAGCAATGAGCAGTTCTTC
>TRBJ1-6|TRBV7-2|NA|NA
CASSSGVQRSYNSPLHF
TGTGCCAGCAGCTCAGGAGTCCAGCGCTCCTATAATTCACCCCTCCACTTT
>TRBJ1-1|TRBV12-3/TRBV12-4|NA|NA
CASSLISGAGEAFF
TGTGCCAGCAGTTTAATATCAGGGGCAGGTGAAGCTTTCTTT
>TRBJ1-6|TRBV6-5|TRBD1|NA
CASSYSKMVTGKGSPLHF
TGTGCCAGCAGTTACTCGAAGATGGTGACAGGGAAGGGTTCACCCCTCCACTTT
>TRBJ2-7|TRBV15|NA|few
CATSTGTHVHEQYF
TGTGCCACCAGCACCGGCACCCATGTACACGAGCAGTACTTC
>TRBJ1-2|TRBV7-2|NA|NA
CASSPMDRVGYGYTF
TGTGCCAGCAGCCCCATGGACCGGGTGGGGTATGGCTACACCTTC
>TRBJ1-2|TRBV6-5|TRBD1|NA
CASSYSRDSVYGYTF
TGTGCCAGCAGTTACTCACGGGACAGCGTCTATGGCTACACCTTC
>TRBJ1-6|TRBV5-6|NA|NA
CASSFDQNYNSPLHF
TGTGCCAGCAGCTTCGACCAGAACTATAATTCACCCCTCCACTTT
>TRBJ1-2|TRBV14|NA|NA
CASSSSAGFRNGYTF
TGTGCCAGCAGCTCTTCGGCAGGCTTTAGAAATGGCTACACCTTC
>TRBJ2-5|TRBV7-2|TRBD1|NA
CASSRPPGQKEETQYF
TGTGCCAGCAGCCGACCCCCGGGACAGAAGGAAGAGACCCAGTACTTC
>TRBJ2-2|TRBV29-1|TRBD2|NA
CSVRAGLNTGELFF
TGCAGCGTCAGAGCGGGGCTGAACACCGGGGAGCTGTTTTTT
>TRBJ1-2|TRBV18|NA|NA
CASSPNQGFDAYTF
TGTGCCAGCTCACCTAATCAGGGGTTCGATGCCTACACCTTC
>TRBJ2-1|TRBV6-2/TRBV6-3|TRBD2|NA
CASSPSGRAYNEQFF
TGTGCCAGCAGTCCTAGCGGGAGGGCCTACAATGAGCAGTTCTTC
>TRBJ2-7|TRBV7-3|NA|NA
CASSFSQVQYF
TGTGCCAGCAGCTTTTCGCAGGTGCAGTACTTC
>TRBJ1-5|TRBV6-5|NA|NA
CATGGGNNQPQHF
TGTGCCACCGGGGGGGGTAACAATCAGCCCCAGCATTTT
>TRBJ1-3|TRBV7-8|NA|NA
CASSLMRPLSSGNTIYF
TGTGCCAGCAGCTTAATGAGACCTCTTAGCTCTGGAAACACCATATATTTT
>TRBJ2-5|TRBV7-2|TRBD1|NA
CASSLHRGQETQYF
TGTGCCAGCAGCCTCCACAGGGGACAAGAGACCCAGTACTTC
>TRBJ2-2|TRBV5-1|TRBD2|once
CASAGLANTGELFF
TGCGCCAGCGCCGGACTAGCGAACACCGGGGAGCTGTTTTTT